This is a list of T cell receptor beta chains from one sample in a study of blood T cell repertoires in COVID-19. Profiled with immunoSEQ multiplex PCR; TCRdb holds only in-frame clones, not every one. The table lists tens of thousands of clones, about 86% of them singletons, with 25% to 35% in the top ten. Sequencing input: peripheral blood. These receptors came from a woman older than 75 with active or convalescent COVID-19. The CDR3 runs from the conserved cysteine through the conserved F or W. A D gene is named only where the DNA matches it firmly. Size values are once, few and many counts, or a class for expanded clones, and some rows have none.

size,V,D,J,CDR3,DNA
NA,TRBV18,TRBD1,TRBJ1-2,CASLPAGGRGYTF,TGTGCCAGCCTCCCGGCAGGGGGCCGCGGCTACACCTTC
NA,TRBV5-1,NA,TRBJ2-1,CASSLASGGNEQFF,TGCGCCAGCAGCTTGGCCTCTGGCGGCAATGAGCAGTTCTTC
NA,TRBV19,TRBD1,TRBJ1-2,CASSILRQGGNGYTF,TGTGCCAGTAGTATCCTCCGACAGGGGGGAAATGGCTACACCTTC
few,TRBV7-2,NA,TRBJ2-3,CASSFSSYPSDTQYF,TGTGCCAGCAGCTTTTCTAGCTACCCATCGGATACGCAGTATTTT
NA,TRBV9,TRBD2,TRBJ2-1,CASSPWPGSGGDEQFF,TGTGCCAGCAGCCCCTGGCCCGGTAGCGGGGGTGATGAGCAGTTCTTC
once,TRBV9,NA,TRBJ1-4,CASSAGQNEKLFF,TGTGCCAGCAGCGCTGGGCAGAATGAAAAACTGTTTTTT
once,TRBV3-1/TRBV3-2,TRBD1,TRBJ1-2,CASSYADRGEGYTF,TGTGCCAGCAGTTACGCGGACAGGGGGGAAGGCTACACCTTC
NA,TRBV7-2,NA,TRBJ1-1,CASSTFDRNGMNTEAFF,TGTGCCAGCAGCACCTTTGACAGGAATGGAATGAACACTGAAGCTTTCTTT
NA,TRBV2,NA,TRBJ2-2,CASSELSLASTGELFF,TGTGCCAGCAGTGAACTCAGCCTAGCTTCCACCGGGGAGCTGTTTTTT
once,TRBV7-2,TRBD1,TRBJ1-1,CASSLDLGGGGEAFF,TGTGCCAGCAGCTTAGATTTAGGAGGAGGGGGCGAAGCTTTCTTT
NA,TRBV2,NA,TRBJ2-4,CASSEVLAKNIQYF,TGTGCCAGCAGTGAAGTTCTAGCCAAAAACATTCAGTACTTC
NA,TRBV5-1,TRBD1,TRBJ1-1,CASSLGQGGYTEAFF,TGCGCCAGCAGCTTGGGACAGGGGGGATACACTGAAGCTTTCTTT
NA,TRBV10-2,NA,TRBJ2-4,CASSDRPQEAKNIQYF,TGCGCCAGCAGTGATCGGCCTCAGGAAGCCAAAAACATTCAGTACTTC
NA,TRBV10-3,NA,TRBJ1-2,CAISEKRGGYGYTF,TGTGCCATCAGTGAGAAACGAGGGGGCTATGGCTACACCTTC
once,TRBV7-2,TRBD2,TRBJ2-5,CASSLEGGGVETQYF,TGTGCCAGCAGCTTAGAGGGCGGGGGGGTTGAGACCCAGTACTTC
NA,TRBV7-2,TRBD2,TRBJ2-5,CASSLVLAGGKETQYF,TGTGCCAGCAGCTTAGTGCTAGCGGGGGGGAAAGAGACCCAGTACTTC
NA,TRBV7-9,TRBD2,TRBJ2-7,CASSTSGGREQYF,TGTGCCAGCAGCACTAGCGGGGGACGGGAGCAGTACTTC
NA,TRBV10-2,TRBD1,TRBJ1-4,CASSERTGPTNEKLFF,TGCGCCAGCAGTGAACGGACAGGGCCAACTAATGAAAAACTGTTTTTT
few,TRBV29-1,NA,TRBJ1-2,CSVGLQGYGYTF,TGCAGCGTAGGTTTACAGGGCTATGGCTACACCTTC
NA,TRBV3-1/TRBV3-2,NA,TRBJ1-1,CASTRGTEAFF,TGTGCCAGCACCCGGGGGACTGAAGCTTTCTTT
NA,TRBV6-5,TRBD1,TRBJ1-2,CASSTPTGHGYTF,TGTGCCAGCAGTACCCCGACAGGGCACGGCTACACCTTC
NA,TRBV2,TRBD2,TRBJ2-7,CASSLRTSGAYEQYF,TGTGCCAGCAGTCTTCGGACTAGCGGGGCCTACGAGCAGTACTTC
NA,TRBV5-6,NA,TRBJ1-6,CASSRRGAYNSPLHF,TGTGCCAGCAGCAGGCGGGGCGCCTATAATTCACCTCTCCACTTT
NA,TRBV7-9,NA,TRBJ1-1,CASSSPERGNTEAFF,TGTGCCAGCAGCTCCCCTGAGAGAGGGAACACTGAAGCTTTCTTT
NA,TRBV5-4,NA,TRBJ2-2,CASSTWTETGELFF,TGTGCCAGCAGCACATGGACAGAGACCGGGGAGCTGTTTTTT
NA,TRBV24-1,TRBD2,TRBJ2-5,CATSESGTSGPQETQYF,TGTGCCACCAGTGAGTCCGGGACTAGCGGGCCCCAAGAGACCCAGTACTTC
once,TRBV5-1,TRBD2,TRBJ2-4,CASSPGLAGGLAKNIQYF,TGCGCCAGCAGCCCGGGACTAGCGGGGGGTTTAGCCAAAAACATTCAGTACTTC
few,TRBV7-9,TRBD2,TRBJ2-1,CASSLLLAGWSYNEQFF,TGTGCCAGCAGCCTCCTACTAGCGGGGTGGTCCTACAATGAGCAGTTCTTC
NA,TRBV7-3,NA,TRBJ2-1,CASSLGHQNNEQFF,TGTGCCAGCAGCCTAGGACACCAGAACAATGAGCAGTTCTTC
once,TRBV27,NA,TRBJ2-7,CASSLGGDRLSNEQYF,TGTGCCAGCAGTTTAGGAGGAGACCGACTCAGTAACGAGCAGTACTTC
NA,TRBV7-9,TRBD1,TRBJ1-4,CAIKDREGEKLFF,TGTGCCATCAAGGACAGGGAGGGTGAAAAACTGTTTTTT
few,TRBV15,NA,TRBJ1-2,CATSRGTANYGYTF,TGTGCCACCAGCAGAGGGACAGCTAACTATGGCTACACCTTC
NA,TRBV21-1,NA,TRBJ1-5,CASMQITGLGNQPQHF,TGTGCCAGCATGCAAATAACAGGGTTAGGTAATCAGCCCCAGCATTTT
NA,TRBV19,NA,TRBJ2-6,CASKFWQVARSGANVLTF,TGTGCCAGTAAGTTTTGGCAGGTGGCCCGCTCTGGGGCCAACGTCCTGACTTTC
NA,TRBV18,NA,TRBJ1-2,CASSPGQPTNYGYTF,TGTGCCAGCTCACCAGGGCAGCCTACTAACTATGGCTACACCTTC
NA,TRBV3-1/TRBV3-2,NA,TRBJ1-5,CASSQTDGSNQPQHF,TGTGCCAGCAGCCAAACAGACGGTAGCAATCAGCCCCAGCATTTT
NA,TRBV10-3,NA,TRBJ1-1,CAISDPTDNTEAFF,TGTGCCATCAGTGACCCAACAGATAACACTGAAGCTTTCTTT
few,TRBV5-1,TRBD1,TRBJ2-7,CASSPAGTGGSYEQYF,TGCGCCAGCAGCCCGGCTGGGACAGGGGGCTCATACGAGCAGTACTTC
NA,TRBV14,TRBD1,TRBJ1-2,CASSDRGFMGYGYTF,TGTGCCAGCAGCGACAGGGGCTTCATGGGCTATGGCTACACCTTC
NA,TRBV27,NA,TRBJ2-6,CASSTNGGRANVLTF,TGTGCCAGCAGTACGAACGGGGGACGTGCCAACGTCCTGACTTTC
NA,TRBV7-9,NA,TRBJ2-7,CASSFGQGIYEQYF,TGTGCCAGCAGCTTTGGGCAGGGTATCTACGAGCAGTACTTC
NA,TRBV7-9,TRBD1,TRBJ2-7,CASSRETGYEQYF,TGTGCCAGCAGCCGAGAGACAGGGTACGAGCAGTACTTC
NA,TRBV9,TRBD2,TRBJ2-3,CASSTLGTSGGIDTQYF,TGTGCCAGCAGCACCCTGGGGACTAGCGGGGGAATAGATACGCAGTATTTT
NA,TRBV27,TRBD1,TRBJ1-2,CASSRQGDYGYTF,TGTGCCAGCAGCAGACAGGGCGACTATGGCTACACCTTC
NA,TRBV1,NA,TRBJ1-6,CTSSQVSVRGLSYNSPLHF,TGCACCAGCAGCCAAGTCTCTGTTCGCGGCCTATCCTATAATTCACCCCTCCACTTT